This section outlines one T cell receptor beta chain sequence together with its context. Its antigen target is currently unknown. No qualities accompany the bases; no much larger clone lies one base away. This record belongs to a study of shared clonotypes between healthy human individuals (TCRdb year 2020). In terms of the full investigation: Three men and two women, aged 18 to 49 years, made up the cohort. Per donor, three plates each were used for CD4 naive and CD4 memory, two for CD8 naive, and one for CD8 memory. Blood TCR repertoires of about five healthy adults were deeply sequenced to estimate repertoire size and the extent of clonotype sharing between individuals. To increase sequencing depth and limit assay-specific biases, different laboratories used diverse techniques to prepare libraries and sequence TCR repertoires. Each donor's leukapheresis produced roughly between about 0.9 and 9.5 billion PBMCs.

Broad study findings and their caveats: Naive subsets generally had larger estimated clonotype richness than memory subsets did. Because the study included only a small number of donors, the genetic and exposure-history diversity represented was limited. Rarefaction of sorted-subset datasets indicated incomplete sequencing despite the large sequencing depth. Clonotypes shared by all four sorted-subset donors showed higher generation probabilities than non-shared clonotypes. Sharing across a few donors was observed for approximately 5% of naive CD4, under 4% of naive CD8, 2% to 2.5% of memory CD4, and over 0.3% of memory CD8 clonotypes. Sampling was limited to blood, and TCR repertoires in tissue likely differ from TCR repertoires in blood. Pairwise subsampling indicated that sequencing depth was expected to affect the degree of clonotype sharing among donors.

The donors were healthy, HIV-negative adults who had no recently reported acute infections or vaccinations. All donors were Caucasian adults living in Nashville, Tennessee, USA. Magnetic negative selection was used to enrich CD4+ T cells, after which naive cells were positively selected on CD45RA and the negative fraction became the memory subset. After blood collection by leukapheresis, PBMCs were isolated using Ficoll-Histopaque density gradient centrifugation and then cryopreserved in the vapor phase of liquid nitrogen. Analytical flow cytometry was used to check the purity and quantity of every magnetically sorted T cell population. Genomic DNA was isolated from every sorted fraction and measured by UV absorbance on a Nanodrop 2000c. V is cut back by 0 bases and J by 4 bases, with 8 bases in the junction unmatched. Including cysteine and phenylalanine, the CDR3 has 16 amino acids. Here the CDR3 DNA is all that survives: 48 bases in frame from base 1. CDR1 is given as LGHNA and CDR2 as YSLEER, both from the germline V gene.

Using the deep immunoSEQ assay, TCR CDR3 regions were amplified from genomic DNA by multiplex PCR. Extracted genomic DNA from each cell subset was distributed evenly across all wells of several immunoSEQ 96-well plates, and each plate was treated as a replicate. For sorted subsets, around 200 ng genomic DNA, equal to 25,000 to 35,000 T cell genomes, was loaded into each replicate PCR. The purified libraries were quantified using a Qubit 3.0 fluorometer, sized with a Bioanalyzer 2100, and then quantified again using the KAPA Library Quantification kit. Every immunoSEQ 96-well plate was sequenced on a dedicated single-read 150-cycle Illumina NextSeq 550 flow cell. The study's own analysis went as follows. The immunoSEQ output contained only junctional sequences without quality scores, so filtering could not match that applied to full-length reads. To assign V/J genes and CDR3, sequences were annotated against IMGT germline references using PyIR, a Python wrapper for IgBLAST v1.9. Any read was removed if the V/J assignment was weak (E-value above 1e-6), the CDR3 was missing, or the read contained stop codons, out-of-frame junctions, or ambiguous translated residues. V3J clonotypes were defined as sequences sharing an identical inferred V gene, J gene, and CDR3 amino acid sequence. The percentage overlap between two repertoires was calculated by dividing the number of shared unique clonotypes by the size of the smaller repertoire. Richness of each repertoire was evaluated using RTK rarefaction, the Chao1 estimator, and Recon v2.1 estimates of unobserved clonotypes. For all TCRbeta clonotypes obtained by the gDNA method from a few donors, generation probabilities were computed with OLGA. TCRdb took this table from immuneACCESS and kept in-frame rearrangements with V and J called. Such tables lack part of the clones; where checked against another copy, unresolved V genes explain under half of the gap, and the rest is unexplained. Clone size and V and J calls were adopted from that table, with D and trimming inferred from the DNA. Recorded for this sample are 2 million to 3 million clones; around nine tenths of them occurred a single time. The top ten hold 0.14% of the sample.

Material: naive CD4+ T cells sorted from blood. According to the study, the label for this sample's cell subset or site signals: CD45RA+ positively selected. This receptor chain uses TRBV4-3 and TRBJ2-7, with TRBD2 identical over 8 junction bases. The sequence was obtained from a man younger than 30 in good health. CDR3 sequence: CASSQDASGSGYEQYF. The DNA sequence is TGCGCCAGCAGCCAAGATGCTAGCGGGTCCGGGTACGAGCAGTACTTC.